A single T cell receptor beta chain is shown here with its context. Its matching antigen is unknown. Naive CD8 isolation took CD45RO-negative cells positively selected for CCR7 and excluded terminally differentiated effector memory CD45RA+ cells. The data were obtained in a study of shared clonotypes between healthy human individuals. Findings and limits, study-wide: Approximately 4.5% was the fraction of naive CD4 clonotypes found shared across a handful of donors. Researchers found naive subsets generally carried larger estimated richness than memory subsets. Among donors, the sharing of clonotypes was expected to be influenced by sequencing depth.

For sorted subsets, 150 to 200 ng DNA per replicate equaled about 27,000 T cell genomes. Method: immunoSEQ multiplex PCR; TCRdb's copy keeps in-frame clones and lacks some. In the table there are 1.5 million to 2.5 million clones, roughly 95% of which are singletons. Sequencing used naive CD8+ T cells sorted from blood. The TCR comes from a man aged 18 to 29 in good health.

The CDR3 bases are TGTGCCAGCAGCTTCAGGGACGGCGAAAAACTGTTTTTT. Translated: CASSFRDGEKLFF. This rearrangement joins TRBV11-2 to TRBJ1-4, with D possibly TRBD1 on 5 matching bases. Germline CDR1 is SGHAT and CDR2 is FQNNGV. CDR3 size: 13 residues. Trimming shortened V by 3 bases and J by 8 bases, and 10 bases separated the two germline ends.